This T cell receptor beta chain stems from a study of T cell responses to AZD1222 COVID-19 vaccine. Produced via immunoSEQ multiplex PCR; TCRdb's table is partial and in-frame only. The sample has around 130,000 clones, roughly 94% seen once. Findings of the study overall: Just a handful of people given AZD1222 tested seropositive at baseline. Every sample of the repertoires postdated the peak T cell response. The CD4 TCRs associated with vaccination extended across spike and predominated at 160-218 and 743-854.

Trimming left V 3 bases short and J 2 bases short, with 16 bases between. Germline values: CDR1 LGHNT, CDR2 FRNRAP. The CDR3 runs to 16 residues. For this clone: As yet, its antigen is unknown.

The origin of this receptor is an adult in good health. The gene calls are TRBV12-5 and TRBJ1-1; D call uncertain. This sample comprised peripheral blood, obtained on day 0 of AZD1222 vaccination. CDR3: CASGLPGGGNNTEAFF. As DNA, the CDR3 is TGTGCTAGTGGTTTACCTGGAGGAGGCAACAACACTGAAGCTTTCTTT.